The 24 T cell receptor beta chains given below trace back to one sample, sequenced in a study of T-cell memory formation after mild COVID-19. From the 5' RACE reads, TCRdb called clonotypes with MiXCR, one entry per CDR3 protein. Here the sample spans about 340,000 distinct CDR3 sequences, approximately 15% being singletons. The sequenced material came from PBMCs or a T cell subset sorted from them (not recorded which). These receptors were taken from a man younger than 35 who had mild COVID-19 (a few samples of this study predate the infection). Cell type and time point are not known.

Only a few counts were recorded for this clonotype. This chain joins TRBV7-2 and TRBJ1-1; TRBD1 matches at 7 bases. The CDR3 is made up of 13 amino acids. Germline V gene lookup returns CDR1 SGHTA and CDR2 FQGNSA. V lost 4 bases, J lost 8 bases, and 7 bases stayed unmatched. CDR3 loop: CASSYREGAEAFF. The CDR3 DNA sequence: TGTGCCAGCAGCTACAGGGAGGGGGCCGAAGCTTTCTTT.

This chain links TRBV20-1 with TRBJ2-2, with TRBD2 matching over 9 bases. Germline CDR1 and CDR2: DFQATT and SNEGSKA (reference sequence). This CDR3 has 13 residues. Germline trimming cut 6 bases from V and 7 bases from J; bases unmatched to any gene: 6. The chain's CDR3 is CSAQRGVGGELFF. Here the CDR3 DNA reads TGCAGTGCCCAGCGGGGGGTTGGCGGGGAGCTGTTTTTT.

This clonotype was counted between two and nine times. V gene TRBV7-9 combines with J gene TRBJ2-3; no clear D gene. Trimming stripped 0 bases from V and 0 bases from J, with 10 bases between. The length of the CDR3 is 16 residues. The germline gives CDR1 SEHNR, CDR2 FQNEAQ (reference sequence). The DNA of the CDR3 is TGTGCCAGCAGCTTAGCGCGAGGTATTAGCACAGATACGCAGTATTTT. Translated: CASSLARGISTDTQYF.

In this sample, this clonotype turned up a few times. J is TRBJ2-7 and V is TRBV7-2, with 10 bases that match TRBD1. This CDR3 is built from 14 residues. Germline CDR1 SGHTA, CDR2 FQGNSA. The trim removed 6 bases at V and 2 bases at J, leaving 4 bases unmatched. Here the CDR3 reads CASRTGTGAYEQYF. The CDR3 region has the DNA TGTGCCAGCAGAACCGGGACAGGGGCCTACGAGCAGTACTTC. The whole variable domain, remainder taken from reference TRBV7-2 and TRBJ2-7, is GAGVSQSPSNKVTEKGKDVELRCDPISGHTALYWYRQSLGQGLEFLIYFQGNSAPDKSGLPSDRFSAERTGGSVSTLTIQRTQQEDSAVYLCASRTGTGAYEQYFGPGTRLTVT.

This clonotype was picked up a small number of times. The chain carries TRBV6-5 and TRBJ2-2; maybe TRBD2 (6 bases). Germline lookup yields CDR1 MNHEY and CDR2 SVGAGI. The germline V and J ends were trimmed by 4 bases and 3 bases, with 15 bases remaining between them. The CDR3 has 16 amino acids. DNA of the CDR3: TGTGCCAGCAGTTCCACAGGAGGGTTGGACACCGGGGAGCTGTTTTTT. Translated, it gives CASSSTGGLDTGELFF.

This sequence joins TRBV12-3 or TRBV12-4 and TRBJ2-3; D gene unclear. Trimming pared 5 bases from V and 5 bases from J, leaving 17 bases between. The CDR3 is made up of 15 amino acids. CDR3 in DNA: TGTGCCAGCAGTGCAAGGTCCCCTCGCATAGATACGCAGTATTTT. This encodes CASSARSPRIDTQYF.

The V and J genes are TRBV5-5 and TRBJ1-2; D is uncertain. V was cut by 4 bases and J by 2 bases, with 15 bases left in between. Germline lookup yields CDR1 SGHKS and CDR2 YYEKEE (reference sequence). The CDR3 is made up of 15 amino acids. Here the CDR3 DNA reads TGTGCCAGCAGCCAAAATGCGGAAGTAAACTATGGCTACACCTTC. Amino acid sequence: CASSQNAEVNYGYTF. Full variable domain (missing parts from reference TRBV5-5 and TRBJ1-2): DAGVTQSPTHLIKTRGQQVTLRCSPISGHKSVSWYQQVLGQGPQFIFQYYEKEERGRGNFPDRFSARQFPNYSSELNVNALLLGDSALYLCASSQNAEVNYGYTFGSGTRLTVV.

This clonotype was seen a few times. The rearrangement joins TRBV23-1 to TRBJ2-5, with a tentative D call TRBD1 (6 bases). TRBV23-1 is identified as an open reading frame with a role that is uncertain. The V end lost 8 bases, the J end lost 3 bases, and 10 bases lay between the germline ends. This CDR3 region has 12 residues. CDR3 DNA: TGCGCCAGCCCACAGGGAGAAGAGACCCAGTACTTC. Translation gives CASPQGEETQYF.

The V and J genes are TRBV7-3 and TRBJ2-1; no reliable D call. The CDR3 consists of 14 residues. CDR1 is SGHTA, CDR2 FQGTGA, per germline. V was pared by 1 base and J by 0 bases, with 4 bases between. The CDR3, as DNA: TGTGCCAGCAGCTTAAGTGCCTCCTACAATGAGCAGTTCTTC. This sequence encodes CASSLSASYNEQFF.

The J gene is TRBJ2-3, the V gene TRBV20-1, with 11 bases that match TRBD1. This CDR3 has 13 amino acids. The germline gives CDR1 DFQATT, CDR2 SNEGSKA (reference sequence). Germline trimming cut 6 bases from V and 5 bases from J; bases unmatched to any gene: 4. The CDR3 is CSALGTGGDTQYF. The CDR3 DNA follows: TGCAGTGCCCTCGGGACAGGGGGAGATACGCAGTATTTT.

This clonotype has just a few counts. The chain is built from TRBV3-1 and TRBJ2-2; D remains ambiguous. CDR1 LGHDT and CDR2 YNNKEL come from the germline V gene (reference sequence). The V and J ends lost 1 base and 7 bases respectively, with 7 bases between them. This CDR3 has 13 residues. The CDR3 nucleotides are TGTGCCAGCAGCCAAGTTAGTGTCGGGGAGCTGTTTTTT. The encoded protein is CASSQVSVGELFF.

In its sample, this clonotype was seen a few times. V usage is TRBV19 and J usage is TRBJ2-3, with 16 positions matching TRBD2. The germline CDR1 and CDR2 sequences are LNHDA and SQIVND (reference sequence). The ends lost 8 bases at V and 6 bases at J; junction bases unmatched: 17. This CDR3 contains 19 residues. DNA of the CDR3: TGTGCCAGTCCGCGGTCCGGGACTAGCGGGGGGGCCGGTTGGGATACGCAGTATTTT. Amino acids: CASPRSGTSGGAGWDTQYF. Combining the CDR3 with reference TRBV19 and TRBJ2-3 gives the whole variable domain DGGITQSPKYLFRKEGQNVTLSCEQNLNHDAMYWYRQDPGQGLRLIYYSQIVNDFQKGDIAEGYSVSREKKESFPLTVTSAQKNPTAFYLCASPRSGTSGGAGWDTQYFGPGTRLTVL.

V is TRBV7-9 and J is TRBJ2-3, with D unresolved. CDR1 is SEHNR and CDR2 is FQNEAQ in the germline V gene (reference sequence). V was clipped by 5 bases and J by 1 base, with 10 bases between them. The CDR3 loop spans 14 amino acids. The CDR3 loop reads CASSTLVGTDTQYF. The CDR3 DNA sequence: TGTGCCAGCAGCACCCTGGTTGGCACAGATACGCAGTATTTT.

This rearrangement joins TRBV20-1 to TRBJ2-7; tentative D call: TRBD1 (6 bases). The CDR3 has 15 amino acids. V was clipped by 3 bases and J by 0 bases, with 15 bases between them. Germline CDR1 DFQATT, CDR2 SNEGSKA (reference sequence). CDR3 nucleotides: TGCAGTGCTAGGGGGACATCTCTAGCCTCCTACGAGCAGTACGTC. Its protein is CSARGTSLASYEQYV.

This clonotype was counted a single time. The CDR3 DNA follows: TGTGCCAGCAGCCAAGTTCCCGGGATAAGGACGCAGTATTTT. Its translation: CASSQVPGIRTQYF. This sequence joins TRBV3-1 and TRBJ2-3; D is perhaps TRBD2 (5 bases). CDR1 is LGHDT and CDR2 is YNNKEL in the germline V gene (reference sequence). The CDR3 totals 14 residues. V lost 1 base and J 9 bases, leaving 14 bases between the germline ends.

With regard to this clonotype: The CDR3 carries no conserved terminal phenylalanine or tryptophan, so it likely arises from a read error. The chain uses TRBV7-2 and TRBJ2-1; 8 nucleotides line up with TRBD2. The CDR3 sequence is 15 residues long. Germline CDR1 and CDR2: SGHTA and FQGNSA. V gave up 5 bases and J gave up 2 bases; unmatched junction bases: 5. CDR3 in DNA: TGTGCCAGCAGCCGGGGCGGGGGGACCTACAATGAGCAGTTCTAC. Its translation is CASSRGGGTYNEQFY.

This chain connects TRBV19 to TRBJ1-6; D uncertain. In germline, CDR1 is LNHDA, CDR2 SQIVND (reference sequence). This CDR3 region has 19 residues. V lost 0 bases and J lost 2, with 17 bases in between. DNA for the CDR3: TGTGCCAGTAGTATAGATCGGTCGGCGGAGGTTCCCTATAATTCACCCCTCCACTTT. Translating gives CASSIDRSAEVPYNSPLHF.

This clonotype was counted at least ten times. The chain links TRBV5-1 to TRBJ2-3, with 7 bases identical to TRBD2. The CDR3 has 14 amino acids. The V and J ends lost 1 base and 6 bases, in that order; junction bases with no gene match: 5. CDR1 SGHRS and CDR2 YFSETQ come from the germline V gene. The CDR3 DNA follows: TGCGCCAGCAGCTTGCGTGGTAGCGGGGATACGCAGTATTTT. Protein: CASSLRGSGDTQYF.

In its sample, this clonotype was seen a few times. V usage is TRBV5-4 and J usage is TRBJ2-7; 9 bases are shared with TRBD2. Losses at the gene ends were 4 bases for V and 3 bases for J; bases not matched to a gene: 11. Germline CDR1 reads SGHNT; CDR2 reads YYREEE (reference sequence). The CDR3 totals 16 residues. CDR3 protein: CASSIPGSTSGYEQYF. The CDR3 nucleotides are TGTGCCAGCAGCATACCCGGTTCGACTAGCGGCTACGAGCAGTACTTC.

This clonotype was seen a few times. This chain connects TRBV5-1 to TRBJ2-2, with D maybe TRBD1 (6 bases). Germline V gives CDR1 SGHRS, CDR2 YFSETQ. This CDR3 has 15 residues. V lost 4 bases and J lost 1, with 11 bases in between. In DNA form, the CDR3 reads TGCGCCAGCAGCCTACAGGGTTTGAACACCGGGGAGCTGTTTTTT. Its translation is CASSLQGLNTGELFF.

V gene TRBV5-1 combines with J gene TRBJ1-6; no clear D gene. The CDR3 sequence is 14 residues long. Germline CDR1 reads SGHRS; CDR2 reads YFSETQ. V lost 2 bases to trimming and J lost 8 bases, with 11 bases between them. For the CDR3, the DNA is TGCGCCAGCAGCTTTACACCCGGGGATTCACCCCTCCACTTT. Its protein product is CASSFTPGDSPLHF.

This clonotype was seen at least ten times. The CDR3 here is CASSLTVGVGNTEAFF. The CDR3 bases are TGTGCCAGCAGCTTAACAGTCGGCGTGGGGAACACTGAAGCTTTCTTT. This sequence joins TRBV11-2 and TRBJ1-1; D not resolved. CDR1 is SGHAT and CDR2 is FQNNGV in the germline V gene. V was shortened by 2 bases and J by 1 base, with 14 bases between the two germline ends. This CDR3 is built from 16 residues.

V and J are TRBV5-1 and TRBJ2-1; TRBD1 might be the D (6 bases). The CDR3 spans 14 residues. Trimming removed 6 bases from V and 9 bases from J, with 19 bases in between. Germline assignment: CDR1 SGHRS and CDR2 YFSETQ. The DNA of the CDR3 is TGCGCCAGCACCTGGACAGAGAACCCACTTGAGCAGTTCTTC. Amino acids: CASTWTENPLEQFF.

V usage is TRBV6-4 and J usage is TRBJ2-3, with D possibly matching TRBD2 (6 bases). In germline, CDR1 is MRHNA, CDR2 SNTAGT. Trimming shortened V by 1 base and J by 0 bases, and 11 bases separated the two germline ends. The CDR3 totals 16 residues. Here the CDR3 reads CASSDWWDFSTDTQYF. CDR3 nucleotides: TGTGCCAGCAGTGACTGGTGGGACTTTAGCACAGATACGCAGTATTTT.